This T cell receptor beta chain is from a study of CD8+CD57+ T cells in acquired aplastic anemia. Study-level background: The sorted CD4+ and CD8+ cells yielded an average roughly 3 ug of DNA.

Whoever was chosen for sequencing had shown CD8+CD57+ cell expansion by flow cytometry. Every patient presented with severe acquired aplastic anemia. In this sample, this clonotype turned up a few times. Trimming took off 10 bases at V and 0 bases at J, with 14 bases between the two ends. The CDR3 is made up of 14 amino acids. Germline values: CDR1 ENHRY, CDR2 SYGVKD. TCR beta VDJ combinations and CDR3 sequences were profiled from genomic DNA. TCRdb independently ran MiXCR on the reads; one entry per CDR3 protein. This table holds around 200,000 distinct CDR3 sequences, about 44% found once. This receptor was identified in a human donor with aplastic anemia. This sequence joins TRBV10-3 and TRBJ2-3; possibly TRBD2 for D (6 bases). The sample was sorted CD4+, CD8+, or CD8+CD57+ T cells (not recorded which) from PBMCs. CDR3 region: CASTSRSSTDTQYF. The DNA of the CDR3 is TGTGCCAGTACTAGCCGATCTAGCACAGATACGCAGTATTTT.